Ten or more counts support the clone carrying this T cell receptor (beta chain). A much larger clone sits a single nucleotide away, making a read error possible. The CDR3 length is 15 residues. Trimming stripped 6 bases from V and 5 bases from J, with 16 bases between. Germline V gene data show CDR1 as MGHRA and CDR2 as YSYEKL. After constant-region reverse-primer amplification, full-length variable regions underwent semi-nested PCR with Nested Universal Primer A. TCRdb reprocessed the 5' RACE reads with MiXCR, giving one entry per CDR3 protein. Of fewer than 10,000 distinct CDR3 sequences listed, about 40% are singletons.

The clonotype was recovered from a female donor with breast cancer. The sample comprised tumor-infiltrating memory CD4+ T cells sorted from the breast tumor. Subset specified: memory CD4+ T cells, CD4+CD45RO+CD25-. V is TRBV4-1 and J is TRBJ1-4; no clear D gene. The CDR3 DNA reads TGCGCCAGCAGAAGTACCGGACTCGAGAATGAAAAACTGTTTTTT. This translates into CASRSTGLENEKLFF.